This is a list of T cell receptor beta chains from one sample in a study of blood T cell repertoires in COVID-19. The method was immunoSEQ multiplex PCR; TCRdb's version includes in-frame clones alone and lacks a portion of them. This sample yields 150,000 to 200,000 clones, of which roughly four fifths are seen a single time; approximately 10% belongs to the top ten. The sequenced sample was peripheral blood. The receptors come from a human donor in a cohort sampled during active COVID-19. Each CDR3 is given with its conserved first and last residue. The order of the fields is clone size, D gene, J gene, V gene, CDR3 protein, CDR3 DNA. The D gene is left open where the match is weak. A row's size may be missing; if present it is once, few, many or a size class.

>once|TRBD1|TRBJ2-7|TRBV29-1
CSVEGQGYEQYF
TGCAGCGTTGAAGGACAGGGCTACGAGCAGTACTTC
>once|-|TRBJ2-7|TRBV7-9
CASSSDYYSYEQYF
TGTGCCAGCAGCTCGGACTACTACTCCTACGAGCAGTACTTC
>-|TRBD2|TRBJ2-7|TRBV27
CASSPWTSGRVWEQYF
TGTGCCAGCAGTCCCTGGACTAGCGGGAGGGTCTGGGAGCAGTACTTC
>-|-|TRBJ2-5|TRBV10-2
CASSDAGRGTQYF
TGCGCCAGCAGTGATGCGGGCAGGGGGACCCAGTACTTC
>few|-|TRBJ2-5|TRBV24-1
CATSEFQGTETQYF
TGTGCCACCAGTGAGTTCCAGGGGACAGAGACCCAGTACTTC
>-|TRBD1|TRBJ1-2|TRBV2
CASRPGQVYGYTF
TGTGCCAGCAGACCGGGACAGGTCTATGGCTACACCTTC
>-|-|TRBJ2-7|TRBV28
CASSLRAGKFYEQYF
TGTGCCAGCAGTTTACGGGCAGGGAAATTCTACGAGCAGTACTTC
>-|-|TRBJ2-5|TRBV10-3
CAISTWRWLWTQYF
TGTGCCATCAGCACGTGGCGGTGGCTTTGGACCCAGTACTTC
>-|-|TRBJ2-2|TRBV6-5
CASSLGALEAGELFF
TGTGCCAGCAGCTTGGGAGCATTGGAAGCCGGGGAGCTGTTTTTT
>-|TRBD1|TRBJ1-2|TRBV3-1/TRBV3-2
CASSQPQDREPNSYYGYTF
TGTGCCAGCAGCCAACCCCAAGACAGGGAACCAAACTCTTACTATGGCTACACCTTC
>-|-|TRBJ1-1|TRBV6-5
CASSYSGGLTEAFF
TGTGCCAGCAGTTACTCCGGGGGGCTTACTGAAGCTTTCTTT
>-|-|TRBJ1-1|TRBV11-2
CASSLGAGDEAFF
TGTGCCAGCAGCTTAGGGGCGGGGGATGAAGCTTTCTTT
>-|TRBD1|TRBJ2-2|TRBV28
CASSFTGGTGELFF
TGTGCCAGCAGTTTTACAGGGGGTACCGGGGAGCTGTTTTTT
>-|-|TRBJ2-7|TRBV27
CASSFRGDTYEQYF
TGTGCCAGCAGTTTCCGGGGAGATACCTACGAGCAGTACTTC
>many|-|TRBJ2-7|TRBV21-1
CASSKAGRGTREQYF
TGTGCCAGCAGCAAAGCAGGCAGGGGCACCCGGGAGCAGTACTTC
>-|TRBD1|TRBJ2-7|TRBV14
CASSQVNRGENYEQYF
TGTGCCAGCAGCCAGGTTAACAGGGGAGAAAATTACGAGCAGTACTTC
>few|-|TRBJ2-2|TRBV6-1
CASSEGTLRELFF
TGTGCCAGCAGTGAGGGGACTCTTCGGGAGCTGTTTTTT
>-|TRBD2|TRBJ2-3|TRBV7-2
CASTKSRGDDTQYF
TGTGCCAGCACAAAAAGCCGGGGGGATGATACGCAGTATTTT
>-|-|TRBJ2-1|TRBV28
CASRSGSTYNEQFF
TGTGCCAGCAGGTCCGGTAGTACCTACAATGAGCAGTTCTTC
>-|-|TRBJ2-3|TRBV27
CASSLSGGLGGKDTQYF
TGTGCCAGCAGTTTATCAGGGGGTCTAGGGGGAAAAGATACGCAGTATTTT
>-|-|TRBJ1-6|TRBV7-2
CASSLALGGNSPLHF
TGTGCCAGCAGCTTAGCGCTGGGAGGGAATTCACCCCTCCACTTT
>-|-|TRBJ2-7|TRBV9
CASSVVGGRSEQYF
TGTGCCAGCAGCGTAGTAGGGGGACGCTCCGAGCAGTACTTC
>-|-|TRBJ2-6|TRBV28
CASSPRGAWANVLTF
TGTGCCAGCAGCCCCCGGGGGGCCTGGGCCAACGTCCTGACTTTC
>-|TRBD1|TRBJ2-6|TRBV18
CASSPTTTGAGANVLTF
TGTGCCAGCTCACCCACCACTACAGGGGCTGGGGCCAACGTCCTGACTTTC
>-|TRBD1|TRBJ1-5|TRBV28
CASWGQRDSNQPQHF
TGTGCCAGCTGGGGACAGAGGGATAGCAATCAGCCCCAGCATTTT
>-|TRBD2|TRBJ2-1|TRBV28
CASQVGGAYNEQFF
TGTGCCAGCCAGGTGGGGGGGGCCTACAATGAGCAGTTCTTC
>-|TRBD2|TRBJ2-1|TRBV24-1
CATSRLAGGTEEQFF
TGTGCCACCAGTAGGCTAGCGGGAGGGACTGAGGAGCAGTTCTTC
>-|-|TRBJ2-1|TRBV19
CASSIVGGWYNEQFF
TGTGCCAGTAGTATAGTCGGGGGATGGTACAATGAGCAGTTCTTC
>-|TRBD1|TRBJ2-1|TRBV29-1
CSVPRGTGGVYNEQFF
TGCAGCGTGCCGAGAGGGACAGGGGGTGTTTACAATGAGCAGTTCTTC
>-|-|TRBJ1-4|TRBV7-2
CASSLKLGQGSEKLFF
TGTGCCAGCAGCTTAAAATTGGGTCAGGGCAGTGAAAAACTGTTTTTT
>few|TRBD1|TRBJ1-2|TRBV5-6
CASSWWDRDNGYTF
TGTGCCAGCAGCTGGTGGGACAGGGACAATGGCTACACCTTC
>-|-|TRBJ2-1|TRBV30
CAWKGRGYNEQFF
TGTGCCTGGAAGGGGAGGGGGTACAATGAGCAGTTCTTC
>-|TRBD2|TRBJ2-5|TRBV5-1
CASSLLSAGGGETQYF
TGCGCCAGCAGCTTGTTGTCGGCGGGAGGGGGTGAGACCCAGTACTTC
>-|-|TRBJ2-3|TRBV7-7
CASSFDRGDTQYF
TGTGCTAGCAGCTTCGACCGAGGGGATACGCAGTATTTT
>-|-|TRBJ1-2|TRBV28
CASTLQASGIGGYTF
TGTGCCAGCACCCTCCAAGCCTCGGGGATAGGTGGCTACACCTTC
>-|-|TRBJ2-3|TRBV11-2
CASSKTTGTQNTQYF
TGTGCCAGCAGCAAAACTACGGGAACTCAAAATACGCAGTATTTT
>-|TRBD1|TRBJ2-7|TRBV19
CASSSTQGLLYEQYF
TGTGCCAGTAGTAGTACACAGGGGCTTTTATACGAGCAGTACTTC
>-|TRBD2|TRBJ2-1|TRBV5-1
CASSLVLAGNNEQFF
TGCGCCAGCAGCTTGGTACTAGCGGGGAACAATGAGCAGTTCTTC
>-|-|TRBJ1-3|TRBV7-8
CASAFAGTGNTIYF
TGTGCCAGCGCCTTCGCAGGGACTGGAAACACCATATATTTT
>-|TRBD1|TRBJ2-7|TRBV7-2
CASSPGTGDGEQYF
TGTGCCAGCAGCCCCGGGACAGGGGACGGCGAGCAGTACTTC
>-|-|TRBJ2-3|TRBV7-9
CASSFGVRPETDTQYF
TGTGCCAGCAGCTTCGGGGTTAGGCCTGAAACAGATACGCAGTATTTT
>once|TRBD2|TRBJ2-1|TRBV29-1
CSVESGRLLEQFF
TGCAGCGTTGAAAGCGGGAGACTGTTAGAGCAGTTCTTC